This entry lists 27 T cell receptor beta chains sequenced from one sample in a study of OX40 agonist ivuxolimab in advanced cancers. The method was immunoSEQ multiplex PCR; TCRdb's version includes in-frame clones alone and lacks a portion of them. The sample lists roughly 36,000 clones, about 82% occurring once. The sample consisted of CD4+ or CD8+ T cells sorted from blood, taken in a trial of the OX40 agonist ivuxolimab. The source of these receptors is an adult with an advanced solid tumor such as melanoma, head and neck, liver or kidney cancer.

The V call is TRBV2, the J call TRBJ1-5, with D uncertain. Trimming stripped 8 bases from V and 1 base from J, with 9 bases between. The CDR3 runs to 13 residues. Germline V CDR1 and CDR2: SNHLY, FYNNEI. The CDR3 nucleotides read TGTGCCAGCTCCCCGGGAAGCAATCAGCCCCAGCATTTT. Translation gives CASSPGSNQPQHF.

In DNA form, the CDR3 reads TGTGCCAGTAGTATGGGACAGTCGAATCAGCCCCAGCATTTT. As protein: CASSMGQSNQPQHF. The rearrangement joins TRBV19 to TRBJ1-5, with TRBD1 matching 7 bases. The V gene's germline CDR1 is LNHDA and CDR2 SQIVND (reference sequence). V trimming: 3 bases; J trimming: 4 bases; junction bases outside the gene matches: 3. This CDR3 region has 14 residues.

V gene TRBV28 combines with J gene TRBJ1-1; tentatively, D is TRBD1 (6 bases). Germline V gene lookup returns CDR1 MDHEN and CDR2 SYDVKM. CDR3 length: 13 residues. Trimming took off 8 bases at V and 3 bases at J, with 13 bases between the two ends. CDR3 loop: CASGGASDTEAFF. Written as DNA, the CDR3 is TGTGCCAGCGGGGGGGCATCGGACACTGAAGCTTTCTTT.

This chain uses TRBV7-8 with TRBJ1-3, with D perhaps TRBD1 (5 bases). CDR3 size: 14 residues. With 3 bases removed from V and 2 bases from J, the gap between germline ends came to 8 bases. Germline V gene lookup returns CDR1 SGHVS and CDR2 FQNEAQ. The CDR3 DNA reads as TGTGCCAGCAGCTTTCGGGGGGCTGGAAACACCATATATTTT. Its translation is CASSFRGAGNTIYF.

This clone was recorded a few times. V and J are TRBV30 and TRBJ1-6, with 7 positions matching TRBD1. The CDR3 contains 14 residues. Trimming cost V 2 bases and J 7 bases; bases outside gene matches: 5. Germline V gene lookup returns CDR1 GTSNPN and CDR2 SVGIG (reference sequence). CDR3 nucleotides: TGTGCCTGGAGTCAAACAGGGGCAAATTCACCCCTCCACTTT. Amino acid sequence: CAWSQTGANSPLHF.

The V gene is TRBV29-1, the J gene TRBJ2-1; 10 bases align to TRBD1. Germline V gene data show CDR1 as SQVTM and CDR2 as ANQGSEA. The CDR3 has 13 residues. With 7 bases clipped from V and 7 bases from J, the junction kept 7 bases outside the gene matches. The CDR3 reads CSGRQGAFNEQFF. The CDR3, as DNA: TGCAGCGGGAGACAGGGGGCGTTTAATGAGCAGTTCTTC.

This clone occurred once. The chain has TRBV19 and TRBJ1-2; TRBD1 might be the D (6 bases). In germline, CDR1 is LNHDA, CDR2 SQIVND (reference sequence). The CDR3 runs 14 residues. V lost 5 bases and J 8 bases, leaving 18 bases between the germline ends. This CDR3 is CASSVFAGADGYTF. The CDR3 DNA reads as TGTGCCAGTAGTGTTTTTGCGGGGGCTGACGGCTACACCTTC.

The genes are TRBV19 and TRBJ1-3, with D maybe TRBD1 (5 bases). CDR1 LNHDA and CDR2 SQIVND come from the germline V gene (reference sequence). V lost 3 bases and J 3 bases, leaving 9 bases between the germline ends. CDR3 length equals 14 residues. CDR3 nucleotides: TGTGCCAGTAGTATCCGGGGGTTTGGAAACACCATATATTTT. This translates into CASSIRGFGNTIYF.

The J gene is TRBJ1-5, the V gene TRBV19, with TRBD1 identical over 8 bases. Germline assignment: CDR1 LNHDA and CDR2 SQIVND (reference sequence). CDR3 size: 16 residues. Trimming cost V 7 bases and J 7 bases; bases outside gene matches: 15. In DNA form, the CDR3 reads TGTGCCAGTACCTCAGGGCAGGGGGCTCGCCAACAGCCCCAGCATTTT. Translation: CASTSGQGARQQPQHF.

This clone has a single count. V gene TRBV27 combines with J gene TRBJ2-2; D might be TRBD1 (6 bases). V lost 2 bases, J lost 0 bases, and 10 bases lay in between. Germline-derived CDR1 and CDR2 are MNHEY and SMNVEV (reference sequence). The CDR3 length is 16 residues. The CDR3: CASSLETGSNTGELFF. CDR3 coding DNA: TGTGCCAGCAGTTTAGAGACAGGTTCGAACACCGGGGAGCTGTTTTTT.

J is TRBJ2-1 and V is TRBV28; 8 nucleotides line up with TRBD2. Germline assignment: CDR1 MDHEN and CDR2 SYDVKM. With V trimmed by 6 bases and J by 7 bases, 8 bases remained unmatched. The CDR3 totals 14 residues. Here the CDR3 DNA reads TGTGCCAGCAGAGGCGGGGGGCGAGAAAATGAGCAGTTCTTC. It is translated as CASRGGGRENEQFF.

The chain recombines TRBV10-3 with TRBJ2-3; D gene ambiguous. CDR3 length: 12 amino acids. The V end was cut by 7 bases, the J end by 1 base, with 6 bases between. CDR1 is ENHRY, CDR2 SYGVKD, per germline. CDR3 sequence: CAITDGTDTQYF. The CDR3 bases are TGTGCCATCACGGACGGCACAGATACGCAGTATTTT.

V gene TRBV2 combines with J gene TRBJ2-3; 7 bases fit TRBD1. Germline CDR1 and CDR2: SNHLY and FYNNEI. The CDR3 runs to 15 residues. V trimming: 4 bases; J trimming: 0 bases; junction bases outside the gene matches: 4. CDR3 DNA: TGTGCCAGCAGTGTACAGGGACAGAGCACAGATACGCAGTATTTT. Its translation: CASSVQGQSTDTQYF.

Note on this clone: At one end the junction does not follow the germline gene, possibly because of a read error. The V call is TRBV2, the J call TRBJ1-5; no firm D call. Germline CDR1 reads SNHLY; CDR2 reads FYNNEI. CDR3 length equals 15 residues. Here the CDR3 DNA reads TGTGCCAGCAGTGGTGGAACTTATAGCGATCAGCCCCAGCATTTT. Amino acid sequence: CASSGGTYSDQPQHF.

This clone was seen a handful of times. The chain joins TRBV6-6 to TRBJ2-7; TRBD2 might be the D (5 bases). Germline-derived CDR1 and CDR2 are MNHNY and SVGAGI (reference sequence). CDR3 length: 13 amino acids. The V and J ends lost 4 bases and 2 bases respectively, with 9 bases between them. This CDR3 is CASSSGIAYEQYF. As DNA, the CDR3 is TGTGCCAGCAGTTCGGGGATAGCCTACGAGCAGTACTTC.

The genes are TRBV5-4 and TRBJ2-1; a weak D match, TRBD1 (5 bases). CDR3 length: 17 residues. Deletions cut 4 bases from V and 2 bases from J, with 19 bases between. Germline CDR1 SGHNT, CDR2 YYREEE (reference sequence). Written as DNA, the CDR3 is TGTGCCAGCAGCCGATTCCCGGACATACCAACCTACAATGAGCAGTTCTTC. Its protein product is CASSRFPDIPTYNEQFF.

The chain uses TRBV28 and TRBJ1-1; a weak D match, TRBD1 (5 bases). Trimming pared 2 bases from V and 6 bases from J, leaving 10 bases between. Germline CDR1 MDHEN, CDR2 SYDVKM. The CDR3 has 13 residues. The CDR3 nucleotides are TGTGCCAGCAGTTTACTCGGGACCCCTGAAGCTTTCTTT. It translates to CASSLLGTPEAFF.

CDR3 DNA sequence: TGTGCCAGCAGGGACACCTCATCTGGGGCCAACGTCCTGACTTTC. It is translated as CASRDTSSGANVLTF. The chain links TRBV2 to TRBJ2-6, with a weak D call TRBD1 (5 bases). Trimming shortened V by 6 bases and J by 1 base, and 10 bases separated the two germline ends. Germline loops: CDR1 SNHLY, CDR2 FYNNEI. The CDR3 has 15 residues.

The chain is built from TRBV5-6 and TRBJ2-5, with D maybe TRBD2 (6 bases). This CDR3 spans 14 amino acids. The germline V and J ends were trimmed by 0 bases and 6 bases, with 12 bases remaining between them. Germline V gives CDR1 SGHDT, CDR2 YYEEEE. The CDR3: CASSLAAGRKTQYF. CDR3 coding DNA: TGTGCCAGCAGCTTGGCGGCGGGGAGGAAGACCCAGTACTTC. The full variable domain, completed using reference TRBV5-6 and TRBJ2-5, is DAGVTQSPTHLIKTRGQQVTLRCSPKSGHDTVSWYQQALGQGPQFIFQYYEEEERQRGNFPDRFSGHQFPNYSSELNVNALLLGDSALYLCASSLAAGRKTQYFGPGTRLLVL.

The chain has TRBV6-1 and TRBJ2-3; D remains ambiguous. This CDR3 region has 10 residues. V lost 6 bases and J lost 5, with 3 bases in between. Germline assignment: CDR1 MNHNS and CDR2 SASEGT. In DNA form, the CDR3 reads TGTGCCAGCAGGAGAGATACGCAGTATTTT. As protein: CASRRDTQYF.

This sequence joins TRBV19 and TRBJ2-6; 7 bases align to TRBD2. The CDR3 runs to 17 residues. J lost 2 bases, V lost 9 bases, and 13 bases had no gene match. CDR1 LNHDA and CDR2 SQIVND come from the germline V gene (reference sequence). DNA for the CDR3: TGTGCCAGCCGCCTTAGGGTGGGGAGGGCTGGGGCCAACGTCCTGACTTTC. Its translation: CASRLRVGRAGANVLTF.

The chain joins TRBV18 to TRBJ1-3; no clear D. Trimming pared 7 bases from V and 0 bases from J, leaving 13 bases between. There are 15 residues in the CDR3. The germline gives CDR1 KGHSH, CDR2 LQKENI. CDR3 nucleotides: TGTGCCAGCTTTCGGGCAGTCGGCTCTGGAAACACCATATATTTT. It yields the protein CASFRAVGSGNTIYF.

The V gene is TRBV6-4, the J gene TRBJ1-1; the match to TRBD1 covers 7 bases. The trim removed 7 bases at V and 7 bases at J, leaving 15 bases unmatched. Germline loops: CDR1 MRHNA, CDR2 SNTAGT. The CDR3 extends over 15 amino acids. The CDR3 DNA follows: TGTGCCAGCACCAGACGAGGGGGCAGGGTCGGTGAAGCTTTCTTT. Protein sequence: CASTRRGGRVGEAFF.

The chain joins TRBV4-1 to TRBJ1-4, with 7 positions matching TRBD1. Germline CDR1 and CDR2: MGHRA and YSYEKL. Losses at the gene ends were 3 bases for V and 4 bases for J; bases not matched to a gene: 8. The CDR3 is 16 residues long. In nucleotides, the CDR3 is TGCGCCAGCAGCCAGGCCCCGGGACAGCTTAATGAAAAACTGTTTTTT. Amino acids: CASSQAPGQLNEKLFF.

The genes are TRBV7-8 and TRBJ1-1, with no clear D. V was pared by 4 bases and J by 9 bases, with 18 bases between. This CDR3 has 14 residues. Germline-derived CDR1 and CDR2 are SGHVS and FQNEAQ. The CDR3 nucleotides are TGTGCCAGCAGCTCACCTTGGTCAGGTCGTCAAGCTTTCTTT. Its protein is CASSSPWSGRQAFF.

This CDR3 is CASSPPRGVETQYF. The CDR3 coding sequence is TGCGCCAGCAGCCCGCCGCGAGGGGTTGAGACCCAGTACTTC. The gene calls are TRBV5-1 and TRBJ2-5; D possibly matches TRBD1 or TRBD2 (5 bases each). This CDR3 is built from 14 residues. V was trimmed by 4 bases and J by 5 bases, leaving 15 bases between them. The germline gives CDR1 SGHRS, CDR2 YFSETQ.

About this clone itself: The sample holds other DNA sequences that translate to the same CDR3. The V and J genes are TRBV6-5 and TRBJ2-3, with 12 bases identical to TRBD1. The trim removed 5 bases at V and 7 bases at J, leaving 4 bases unmatched. The CDR3 length is 14 residues. Germline V gene data show CDR1 as MNHEY and CDR2 as SVGAGI. Written as DNA, the CDR3 is TGTGCCAGCAGTCCGGGACAGGGGGCATATACGCAGTATTTT. The encoded protein is CASSPGQGAYTQYF.